Included here is one T cell receptor (beta chain) sequence, with context. As originally analysed: Reference gene primer amplification yielded estimated nucleated cell counts. Some clones are missing from TCRdb's copy, which holds only in-frame ones; the method was immunoSEQ multiplex PCR. V and J calls plus clone size are reproduced from that table; the DNA served to infer D and trimming. The profile shows roughly 250,000 clones, 80% to 85% of them singletons. This entry belongs to a study of blood T cell repertoires in COVID-19. The overall study: Specimens from acute and convalescent COVID-19 originated in the United States, Italy and Spain. T cells, B-cell-depleted T cells, or PBMCs provided the cDNA or gDNA that served as material.

The Seattle patients, enrolled during active infection, were followed longitudinally. Germline CDR1 SGHRS, CDR2 YFSETQ. Losses at the gene ends were 2 bases for V and 4 bases for J; bases not matched to a gene: 8. The CDR3 totals 15 residues. The V call is TRBV5-1, the J call TRBJ1-2, with TRBD1 matching over 7 bases. Source material: peripheral blood. This clonotype was sampled from a person between 70 and 80 years old with COVID-19, enrolled during active disease. The CDR3 spells CASSFDRDSIYGYTF. CDR3 nucleotide sequence: TGCGCCAGCAGCTTTGACCGGGACAGCATCTATGGCTACACCTTC.